The source of this T cell receptor (beta chain) is a study of shared T cell receptors in the human thymus. Trimming cost V 5 bases and J 4 bases, with 24 bases left between them. The germline gives CDR1 SGHVS, CDR2 FNYEAQ. This CDR3 comprises 19 residues. Sequencing was performed with immunoSEQ multiplex PCR; in TCRdb, only in-frame clones are kept and a portion is missing. The data contain hundreds of thousands of clones, about 95% of them singletons. The chain has TRBV7-6 and TRBJ2-6, with D perhaps assigned TRBD1 or TRBD2 (6 bases each). Sequencing was done on a sample of thymocytes. The TCR was taken from a human donor. The CDR3 loop is CASSHGGRTLRPGANVLTF. In nucleotides, the CDR3 is TGTGCCAGCAGCCACGGGGGCAGAACTCTTAGACCCGGGGCCAACGTCCTGACTTTC. Filled out from reference TRBV7-6 and TRBJ2-6, the complete variable domain reads GAGVSQSPRYKVTKRGQDVALRCDPISGHVSLYWYRQALGQGPEFLTYFNYEAQQDKSGLPNDRFSAERPEGSISTLTIQRTEQRDSAMYRCASSHGGRTLRPGANVLTFGAGSRLTVL.